These T cell receptor beta chains were read from a single sample in a study of blood T cell repertoires in COVID-19. The protocol was immunoSEQ multiplex PCR, while the TCRdb copy is restricted to in-frame clones and leaves out a portion. The sample includes about 29,000 clones, around 82% seen only once; the top ten take 8% to 10%. Sequencing was carried out using peripheral blood. The receptors stem from a man older than 75 with active COVID-19. Each CDR3 is given with its conserved first and last residue. D genes are given only for firm matches. Part of the rows lack a size; the others show once, few, many or a class for expanded clones.

d_gene: NA
j_gene: TRBJ1-2
v_gene: TRBV5-1
abundance: NA
CDR3nt: TGCGCCAGCAGCTTGGACAGCAGGAACTATGGCTACACCTTC
CDR3aa: CASSLDSRNYGYTF

d_gene: NA
j_gene: TRBJ1-1
v_gene: TRBV20-1
abundance: NA
CDR3nt: TGCAGTGCTAGTGGGTTGGTCGACACTGGCACTGAAGCTTTCTTT
CDR3aa: CSASGLVDTGTEAFF

d_gene: NA
j_gene: TRBJ2-7
v_gene: TRBV27
abundance: NA
CDR3nt: TGTGCCAGCATGGGCGGGGCCTCCTACGAGCAGTACTTC
CDR3aa: CASMGGASYEQYF

d_gene: TRBD2
j_gene: TRBJ2-7
v_gene: TRBV6-5
abundance: once
CDR3nt: TGTGCCAGCAGACACCCTAGCGGGGGGACCTACGAGCAGTACTTC
CDR3aa: CASRHPSGGTYEQYF

d_gene: TRBD2
j_gene: TRBJ2-2
v_gene: TRBV9
abundance: NA
CDR3nt: TGTGCCAGCAGCGTATCGGTGGGACTAGTGGGCACCGGGGAGCTGTTTTTT
CDR3aa: CASSVSVGLVGTGELFF

d_gene: NA
j_gene: TRBJ2-2
v_gene: TRBV5-1
abundance: NA
CDR3nt: TGCGCCAGCGCTGGTAGGGGATCGAACACCGGGGAGCTGTTTTTT
CDR3aa: CASAGRGSNTGELFF

d_gene: NA
j_gene: TRBJ2-2
v_gene: TRBV5-8
abundance: NA
CDR3nt: TGTGCCAGCCGACTATTCACCGGGGAGCTGTTTTTT
CDR3aa: CASRLFTGELFF

d_gene: NA
j_gene: TRBJ1-5
v_gene: TRBV3-1/TRBV3-2
abundance: NA
CDR3nt: TGTGCCAGCAGCCAAGATACCAGGCAGAATCAGCCCCAGCATTTT
CDR3aa: CASSQDTRQNQPQHF

d_gene: NA
j_gene: TRBJ1-6
v_gene: TRBV11-2
abundance: NA
CDR3nt: TGTGCCAGCAGCCCGGGACAAACGGGTAATTCACCCCTCCACTTT
CDR3aa: CASSPGQTGNSPLHF

d_gene: TRBD1
j_gene: TRBJ1-1
v_gene: TRBV19
abundance: NA
CDR3nt: TGTGCCAGTAGTACCCGGACAGGGGGCGCGGACACTGAAGCTTTCTTT
CDR3aa: CASSTRTGGADTEAFF

d_gene: NA
j_gene: TRBJ2-3
v_gene: TRBV19
abundance: NA
CDR3nt: TGTGCCAGTAGTATCCCCACAACAGATACGCAGTATTTT
CDR3aa: CASSIPTTDTQYF

d_gene: TRBD2
j_gene: TRBJ2-2
v_gene: TRBV11-1
abundance: NA
CDR3nt: TGTGCCAGCAGCTCACGACCGGGGGGCGGGGAGCTGTTTTTT
CDR3aa: CASSSRPGGGELFF

d_gene: TRBD1
j_gene: TRBJ2-7
v_gene: TRBV5-4
abundance: NA
CDR3nt: TGTGCCAGCAGCTTGGAAGGGGGCCGCTACGAGCAGTACTTC
CDR3aa: CASSLEGGRYEQYF

d_gene: NA
j_gene: TRBJ1-6
v_gene: TRBV19
abundance: NA
CDR3nt: TGTGCCAGTAGTAACTCCCAGGGGAGCTCCTATAATTCACCCCTCCACTTT
CDR3aa: CASSNSQGSSYNSPLHF

d_gene: NA
j_gene: TRBJ1-3
v_gene: TRBV6-5
abundance: NA
CDR3nt: TGTGCCAGCAGTTCGGGGGTTGGAAACACCATATATTTT
CDR3aa: CASSSGVGNTIYF

d_gene: NA
j_gene: TRBJ1-3
v_gene: TRBV7-2
abundance: NA
CDR3nt: TGTGCCAGCAGCTTAGGTCCGGTAAATTCTGGAAACACCATATATTTT
CDR3aa: CASSLGPVNSGNTIYF

d_gene: NA
j_gene: TRBJ1-1
v_gene: TRBV19
abundance: NA
CDR3nt: TGTGCCGCAGCTGTAGGGAGGGGCAGGGGGAACACTGAAGCTTTCTTT
CDR3aa: CAAAVGRGRGNTEAFF

d_gene: NA
j_gene: TRBJ1-2
v_gene: TRBV2
abundance: NA
CDR3nt: TGTGCCAGCAGAGAGGGCTACCAATCACCTGGCTACACCTTC
CDR3aa: CASREGYQSPGYTF

d_gene: TRBD1
j_gene: TRBJ1-6
v_gene: TRBV5-1
abundance: NA
CDR3nt: TGCGCCAGCAGCTCGACAGGGTTCGATTCACCCCTCCACTTT
CDR3aa: CASSSTGFDSPLHF

d_gene: NA
j_gene: TRBJ1-2
v_gene: TRBV4-1
abundance: few
CDR3nt: TGCGCCAGCAGCCAAATCCGCGGGAACTTCAGAGGCTACACCTTC
CDR3aa: CASSQIRGNFRGYTF

d_gene: TRBD1
j_gene: TRBJ2-2
v_gene: TRBV5-6
abundance: NA
CDR3nt: TGTGCCAGCAGCTTGCGAGGACAGGGGAACACCGGGGAGCTGTTTTTT
CDR3aa: CASSLRGQGNTGELFF

d_gene: NA
j_gene: TRBJ2-2
v_gene: TRBV5-1
abundance: NA
CDR3nt: TGCGCCAGCAGCTTGACAGGGTGGAACACCGGGGAGCTGTTTTTT
CDR3aa: CASSLTGWNTGELFF

d_gene: NA
j_gene: TRBJ2-5
v_gene: TRBV7-2
abundance: NA
CDR3nt: TGTGCCAGCAGCTTAGCGCGTCTAGCAGTCCAAGAGACCCAGTACTTC
CDR3aa: CASSLARLAVQETQYF

d_gene: NA
j_gene: TRBJ1-2
v_gene: TRBV5-8
abundance: NA
CDR3nt: TGTGCCAGCAGCTTGTATAGGGGCTATGGCTACACCTTC
CDR3aa: CASSLYRGYGYTF

d_gene: NA
j_gene: TRBJ2-5
v_gene: TRBV14
abundance: NA
CDR3nt: TGTGCCAGCAGCCGAACCGACTGGAGCTTACAGACCCAGTACTTC
CDR3aa: CASSRTDWSLQTQYF

d_gene: TRBD1
j_gene: TRBJ1-4
v_gene: TRBV11-2
abundance: NA
CDR3nt: TGTGCCAGCAGCTTATCTGACAGGGGGAGGTCGGGAAAACTGTTTTTT
CDR3aa: CASSLSDRGRSGKLFF

d_gene: NA
j_gene: TRBJ2-3
v_gene: TRBV7-3
abundance: NA
CDR3nt: TGTGCCAGCAGCCGAGGGGGTTTTAGCACAGATACGCAGTATTTT
CDR3aa: CASSRGGFSTDTQYF

d_gene: TRBD1
j_gene: TRBJ1-1
v_gene: TRBV11-2
abundance: NA
CDR3nt: TGTGCCAGCAGCTTAGTAGGAGGGGGCTACACTGAAGCTTTCTTT
CDR3aa: CASSLVGGGYTEAFF

d_gene: NA
j_gene: TRBJ2-2
v_gene: TRBV4-1
abundance: NA
CDR3nt: TGCGCCAGCAGCCAAGATCGTCCAGGATCAGGGGAGCTGTTTTTT
CDR3aa: CASSQDRPGSGELFF

d_gene: TRBD1
j_gene: TRBJ1-2
v_gene: TRBV3-1/TRBV3-2
abundance: NA
CDR3nt: TGTGCCAGCAGTGACAGGGGGCGAGGGGGCTACACCTTC
CDR3aa: CASSDRGRGGYTF

d_gene: NA
j_gene: TRBJ1-5
v_gene: TRBV2
abundance: NA
CDR3nt: TGTGCCAGCACCCCAGCCGGGGTAGCGCCCCAGCATTTT
CDR3aa: CASTPAGVAPQHF

d_gene: NA
j_gene: TRBJ2-3
v_gene: TRBV3-1/TRBV3-2
abundance: few
CDR3nt: TGTGCCAGCTCAAAACAGGGTACAGATACGCAGTATTTT
CDR3aa: CASSKQGTDTQYF

d_gene: TRBD2
j_gene: TRBJ2-4
v_gene: TRBV4-1
abundance: NA
CDR3nt: TGCGCCAGCAGCCATCAAAGCGGGGGGACAGACAAAAACATTCAGTACTTC
CDR3aa: CASSHQSGGTDKNIQYF

d_gene: NA
j_gene: TRBJ2-5
v_gene: TRBV5-1
abundance: NA
CDR3nt: TGCGCCAGCAGCCCGAGCCATACAGGGCAAGAGACCCAGTACTTC
CDR3aa: CASSPSHTGQETQYF

d_gene: TRBD2
j_gene: TRBJ2-3
v_gene: TRBV4-1
abundance: NA
CDR3nt: TGCGCCAGCAGATCCGGGACTAGCGATACGCAGTATTTT
CDR3aa: CASRSGTSDTQYF

d_gene: TRBD2
j_gene: TRBJ2-5
v_gene: TRBV4-1
abundance: NA
CDR3nt: TGCGCCAGCAGCCAGTTAGCGGGGGCGTATGAGACCCAGTACTTC
CDR3aa: CASSQLAGAYETQYF

d_gene: NA
j_gene: TRBJ2-6
v_gene: TRBV5-4
abundance: NA
CDR3nt: TGTGCCAGCAGCTTGTACTCTGGGGCCAACGTCCTGACTTTC
CDR3aa: CASSLYSGANVLTF

d_gene: TRBD1
j_gene: TRBJ1-1
v_gene: TRBV7-9
abundance: NA
CDR3nt: TGTGCCAGCAGAATGACAGGGGGCGGGGAAGCTTTCTTT
CDR3aa: CASRMTGGGEAFF

d_gene: TRBD2
j_gene: TRBJ2-3
v_gene: TRBV5-1
abundance: NA
CDR3nt: TGCGCCAGCAGGCTAGCGGGGGACAACACAGATACGCAGTATTTT
CDR3aa: CASRLAGDNTDTQYF

d_gene: NA
j_gene: TRBJ2-5
v_gene: TRBV6-2/TRBV6-3
abundance: once
CDR3nt: TGTGCCAGCAGTTTGGGGGCGCGGGAGACCCAGTACTTC
CDR3aa: CASSLGARETQYF

d_gene: NA
j_gene: TRBJ1-2
v_gene: TRBV20-1
abundance: NA
CDR3nt: TGCAGTGCGGGGATACAGGATTATTTC
CDR3aa: CSAGIQDYF

d_gene: TRBD2
j_gene: TRBJ2-1
v_gene: TRBV5-1
abundance: NA
CDR3nt: TGCGCCAGCAGCGTCCACCTAGCGGGGGGATACAATGAGCAGTTCTTC
CDR3aa: CASSVHLAGGYNEQFF

d_gene: TRBD1
j_gene: TRBJ1-6
v_gene: TRBV14
abundance: NA
CDR3nt: TGTGCCAGCAGCCAAGGGCAGGGGGTGAGGTCACCCCTCCACTTT
CDR3aa: CASSQGQGVRSPLHF

d_gene: NA
j_gene: TRBJ2-3
v_gene: TRBV19
abundance: NA
CDR3nt: TGTGCCAGTAGTATTAGACAGTCAGATACGCAGTATTTT
CDR3aa: CASSIRQSDTQYF

d_gene: NA
j_gene: TRBJ2-6
v_gene: TRBV11-2
abundance: NA
CDR3nt: TGTGCCAGCAGCTTAGTGGGGAGCTCTGGGGCCAACGTCCTGACTTTC
CDR3aa: CASSLVGSSGANVLTF

d_gene: NA
j_gene: TRBJ2-5
v_gene: TRBV29-1
abundance: medium-sized
CDR3nt: TGCAGCGTTGAAGAGGGGACATTTGGGAAATATCAAGAGACCCAGTACTTC
CDR3aa: CSVEEGTFGKYQETQYF

d_gene: TRBD1
j_gene: TRBJ2-5
v_gene: TRBV7-6
abundance: NA
CDR3nt: TGTGCCAGCAGCTTATGGCAGGGGGCGAGCGGAGAGACCCAGTACTTC
CDR3aa: CASSLWQGASGETQYF

d_gene: TRBD2
j_gene: TRBJ2-5
v_gene: TRBV10-3
abundance: NA
CDR3nt: TGTGCCATCAGTGAGGGTAGCGGGAAAGAGACCCAGTACTTC
CDR3aa: CAISEGSGKETQYF

d_gene: NA
j_gene: TRBJ1-3
v_gene: TRBV6-1
abundance: NA
CDR3nt: TGTGCCAGCAGTGACAGGGGAGAAAACACCATATATTTT
CDR3aa: CASSDRGENTIYF

d_gene: NA
j_gene: TRBJ1-4
v_gene: TRBV14
abundance: NA
CDR3nt: TGTGCCAGCAGCCGGACAGTCGATGAAAAACTGTTTTTT
CDR3aa: CASSRTVDEKLFF

d_gene: TRBD1
j_gene: TRBJ1-2
v_gene: TRBV19
abundance: few
CDR3nt: TGTGCCAGTACCACAGGGGGCTTTGGCTACACCTTC
CDR3aa: CASTTGGFGYTF

d_gene: TRBD1
j_gene: TRBJ1-4
v_gene: TRBV19
abundance: NA
CDR3nt: TGTGCCAGTAGGCCCGGACAGGCAACTAATGAAAAACTGTTTTTT
CDR3aa: CASRPGQATNEKLFF

d_gene: TRBD2
j_gene: TRBJ2-3
v_gene: TRBV4-1
abundance: NA
CDR3nt: TGCGCCAGCAGCCAAGCGTTGACTAGCGGGGGGGCAGATACGCAGTATTTT
CDR3aa: CASSQALTSGGADTQYF

d_gene: NA
j_gene: TRBJ2-5
v_gene: TRBV2
abundance: NA
CDR3nt: TGTGCCAGCACCCGTACAAGAACCCAAGAGACCCAGTACTTC
CDR3aa: CASTRTRTQETQYF

d_gene: TRBD2
j_gene: TRBJ2-5
v_gene: TRBV6-5
abundance: once
CDR3nt: TGTGCCAGCAGCTTGGGTGGGGGGGTAGTGACCCAGTACTTC
CDR3aa: CASSLGGGVVTQYF